The 29 T cell receptor beta chains below were found in one sample sequenced in a study of low-dose radiotherapy and immunotherapy resistance in tumors (dated by TCRdb to the early 2020s). The reads were generated on an Illumina HiSeq 2500. Superscript III and a set of TRAV- and TRBV-specific primers were used to synthesize first-strand cDNA, so that both TCRalpha and TCRbeta chains were covered. TCRs were amplified with Phusion for about 20 PCR cycles using a constant-region primer together with the adapter attached to the V primers. The public reads were reanalyzed by TCRdb: fastp trimming at Q25, MiXCR alignment, in-frame beta chains only. Merged by CDR3 protein, the rows form single entries marked with the most common genes and DNA. This sample lists around 100,000 distinct CDR3 sequences; less than 25% were detected once. The ten largest clones represent over 4% of the sample. What the time point label conveys for this sample: after trial treatment. The treatment or condition label for this specimen denotes: LDRT plus nivolumab, ipilimumab, low-dose cyclophosphamide and aspirin (RACIN trial).

Material: PBMCs, obtained after low-dose radiotherapy plus immunotherapy. The receptor set was obtained from a male donor with prostate cancer.

The table lists this clonotype with many counts. V gene TRBV20-1 combines with J gene TRBJ2-2; D is perhaps TRBD2 (5 bases). The CDR3 is made up of 15 amino acids. V lost 6 bases and J lost 1, with 15 bases in between. Per germline, CDR1 DFQATT and CDR2 SNEGSKA (reference sequence). In DNA form, the CDR3 reads TGCAGTGCCTCTGGAGGTCGAGGGAACACCGGGGAGCTGTTTTTT. It encodes CSASGGRGNTGELFF.

This clonotype was counted many times. This sequence joins TRBV7-2 and TRBJ1-2; 7 bases fit TRBD1. The germline gives CDR1 SGHTA, CDR2 FQGNSA. The CDR3 extends over 15 amino acids. J was trimmed by 3 bases and V by 4 bases; bases with no gene match: 8. CDR3 coding DNA: TGTGCCAGCAGCTACTCCGGGACAGCCTACTATGGCTACACCTTC. It specifies CASSYSGTAYYGYTF.

This clonotype was counted many times. The V gene is TRBV15, the J gene TRBJ2-7; D remains unclear. Trimming took 4 bases from V and 1 from J, leaving 8 bases between them. The germline V gene encodes CDR1 LNHNV and CDR2 YYDKDF (reference sequence). The length of the CDR3 is 13 residues. CDR3 DNA: TGTGCCACCAGCAACACTCAATCCTACGAGCAGTACTTC. Its translation: CATSNTQSYEQYF.

This clonotype was observed at least ten times. The chain is built from TRBV5-1 and TRBJ2-1; D ambiguous. Germline-derived CDR1 and CDR2 are SGHRS and YFSETQ. This CDR3 spans 15 amino acids. The V end lost 4 bases, the J end lost 4 bases, and 15 bases lay between the germline ends. CDR3 amino acids: CASSPWYTSYNEQFF. The CDR3 DNA follows: TGCGCCAGCAGCCCCTGGTATACATCATACAATGAGCAGTTCTTC.

This clonotype was recorded at least ten times. The rearrangement links TRBV5-1 to TRBJ2-2, with D tentatively TRBD1 (6 bases). The CDR3 is 16 amino acids. The V end lost 4 bases, the J end lost 2 bases, and 15 bases lay between the germline ends. The V gene's germline CDR1 is SGHRS and CDR2 YFSETQ. The CDR3 region is CASSPLGGANTGELFF. The CDR3 DNA reads as TGCGCCAGCAGCCCCCTTGGGGGCGCTAACACCGGGGAGCTGTTTTTT.

The table lists this clonotype with many counts. The chain joins TRBV7-9 to TRBJ2-7, with 7 positions matching TRBD1. With V trimmed by 5 bases and J by 3 bases, 7 bases remained unmatched. In germline, CDR1 is SEHNR, CDR2 FQNEAQ (reference sequence). The CDR3 consists of 14 residues. The CDR3 loop reads CASSPRTGHYEQYF. In DNA, the CDR3 is TGTGCCAGCAGCCCCAGGACAGGCCACTACGAGCAGTACTTC. The full variable domain, in which reference TRBV7-9 and TRBJ2-7 provide the parts outside the CDR3, is DTGVSQNPRHKITKRGQNVTFRCDPISEHNRLYWYRQTLGQGPEFLTYFQNEAQLEKSRLLSDRFSAERPKGSFSTLEIQRTEQGDSAMYLCASSPRTGHYEQYFGPGTRLTVT.

This clonotype was counted ten times or more. The chain couples TRBV5-4 to TRBJ2-3, with 9 bases aligning to TRBD1. V was pared by 0 bases and J by 6 bases, with 5 bases of the junction left unmatched. Germline assignment: CDR1 SGHNT and CDR2 YYREEE (reference sequence). The CDR3 runs to 15 residues. DNA of the CDR3: TGTGCCAGCAGCTTGGCTGGGACAGGGCTCGATACGCAGTATTTT. It specifies CASSLAGTGLDTQYF.

In its sample, this clonotype was seen many times. The chain has TRBV1 and TRBJ2-1; the table calls TRBD1, which could not be checked here. TRBV1 is a pseudogene. This CDR3 contains 18 residues. CDR3 amino acids: CASSQDPRGGAPDNEQFF. In DNA, the CDR3 is TGTGCCAGCAGCCAAGATCCACGGGGCGGGGCCCCTGACAATGAGCAGTTCTTC.

Note on this clonotype: The limits of the CDR3 on the DNA are not certain, so only TCRdb's listed CDR3 is given. The chain links TRBV12-3 or TRBV12-4 to TRBJ1-4; TRBD1, as called in the table, went unchecked against the DNA. The CDR3 is 17 residues long, ends included. CDR3 protein: CASRRGREAGGEKLFFF.

Ten or more counts support this clonotype. This rearrangement joins TRBV9 to TRBJ1-1, with unresolved D. CDR3 length: 19 residues. Germline CDR1 SGDLS, CDR2 YYNGEE. V lost 2 bases and J lost 3, with 26 bases in between. CDR3: CASSVAPADPYEGYTEAFF. The CDR3 coding sequence is TGTGCCAGCAGCGTTGCCCCGGCGGACCCTTATGAGGGCTACACTGAAGCTTTCTTT.

This clonotype was seen many times. V gene TRBV20-1 combines with J gene TRBJ2-5; 7 positions agree with TRBD1. The trim removed 3 bases at V and 2 bases at J, leaving 12 bases unmatched. The CDR3 has 16 amino acids. CDR1 is DFQATT and CDR2 is SNEGSKA in the germline V gene (reference sequence). CDR3 region: CSARSEGDRGQETQYF. As DNA, the CDR3 is TGCAGTGCTAGGTCCGAGGGGGACAGAGGACAAGAGACCCAGTACTTC.

This rearrangement joins TRBV20-1 to TRBJ2-7; D might be TRBD1 or TRBD2, each matching 5 bases. This CDR3 has 16 residues. Germline CDR1 reads DFQATT; CDR2 reads SNEGSKA (reference sequence). The ends were cut back, 3 bases at V and 0 bases at J, with 18 bases in the middle. The CDR3 spells CSASSLGAEASYEQYF. CDR3 coding DNA: TGCAGTGCTAGCTCCCTCGGGGCCGAAGCCTCCTACGAGCAGTACTTC.

Of note for this clonotype: A much more abundant neighbour one base away suggests this may be a read error. This sequence joins TRBV6-2 or TRBV6-3 and TRBJ2-1, with unresolved D. The CDR3 sequence is 12 residues long. CDR1 is MNHEY and CDR2 is SVGEGT in the germline V gene. This CDR3 is CASSYPQNEKFF. For the CDR3, the DNA is TGTGCCAGCAGTTACCCCCAAAATGAGAAGTTCTTC.

This clonotype was detected ten times or more. The chain recombines TRBV5-1 with TRBJ2-1, with D possibly TRBD2 on 7 matching bases. Trimming pared 4 bases from V and 5 bases from J, leaving 19 bases between. The germline V gene has CDR1 SGHRS and CDR2 YFSETQ. This CDR3 has 16 residues. As DNA, the CDR3 is TGCGCCAGCAGCCCCCCGGCGGGGGCCGTCGACAATGAGCAGTTCTTC. The encoded protein is CASSPPAGAVDNEQFF.

This clonotype was seen at least ten times. The chain recombines TRBV7-9 with TRBJ2-5; 9 positions match TRBD2. The V gene's germline CDR1 is SEHNR and CDR2 FQNEAQ (reference sequence). V trimming: 4 bases; J trimming: 5 bases; junction bases outside the gene matches: 14. The CDR3 runs to 17 residues. The CDR3 DNA follows: TGTGCCAGCAGCTCTCCGGGACTAGCACTTTCTAGGGAGACCCAGTACTTC. This sequence encodes CASSSPGLALSRETQYF.

This clonotype was detected ten times or more. A read error may produce the germline difference seen at one junction end. The chain has TRBV19 and TRBJ2-3; D gene unclear. Germline V lookup: CDR1 LNHDA, CDR2 SQIVND (reference sequence). This CDR3 spans 14 amino acids. The CDR3 sequence is CASSVDGRPDTQYF. The CDR3 coding sequence is TGTGCCAGTAGTGTAGACGGCCGGCCAGATACGCAGTATTTT.

This clonotype showed up many times. The V and J genes are TRBV6-5 and TRBJ1-2; TRBD1 matches 9 bases. CDR3 length: 16 amino acids. From germline, CDR1 is MNHEY and CDR2 SVGAGI. V was clipped by 5 bases and J by 0 bases; unmatched bases: 7. CDR3 in DNA: TGTGCCAGCAGTCAAACAGGGGGCCTAGCTAACTATGGCTACACCTTC. Translating gives CASSQTGGLANYGYTF.

This clonotype was found many times. The chain joins TRBV29-1 to TRBJ2-7, with 9 bases matching TRBD1. CDR1 is SQVTM and CDR2 is ANQGSEA in the germline V gene. With 6 bases clipped from V and 11 bases from J, the junction kept 14 bases outside the gene matches. There are 13 residues in the CDR3. Here the CDR3 DNA reads TGCAGCGTGTCGTCCGGGACAGGGAGCCTGGAGTACTTC. It yields the protein CSVSSGTGSLEYF.

Many counts were recorded for this clonotype. The rearrangement uses TRBV5-1 and TRBJ2-6, with D perhaps matching TRBD1 (6 bases). Trimming took off 4 bases at V and 13 bases at J, with 12 bases between the two ends. The germline V gene has CDR1 SGHRS and CDR2 YFSETQ. The CDR3 is 12 residues long. CDR3 loop: CASSEYRAVLTF. In nucleotides, the CDR3 is TGCGCCAGCAGCGAGTACAGGGCGGTCCTGACTTTC. Full variable domain (outside the CDR3, taken from reference TRBV5-1 and TRBJ2-6): KAGVTQTPRYLIKTRGQQVTLSCSPISGHRSVSWYQQTPGQGLQFLFEYFSETQRNKGNFPGRFSGRQFSNSRSEMNVSTLELGDSALYLCASSEYRAVLTFGAGSRLTVL.

This clonotype was recorded many times. The genes are TRBV7-9 and TRBJ2-7; D may be TRBD1 or TRBD2 (5 bases each). Germline values: CDR1 SEHNR, CDR2 FQNEAQ (reference sequence). The V gene lost 6 bases and the J gene lost 2 bases, with 11 bases spanning the gap. The length of the CDR3 is 13 residues. CDR3 in amino acids: CASRLGDAYEQYF. The CDR3 region has the DNA TGTGCCAGCAGGCTGGGGGATGCCTACGAGCAGTACTTC.

This clonotype came up many times. This rearrangement joins TRBV7-2 to TRBJ2-7, with 9 bases aligning to TRBD2. V shed 5 bases, J shed 0 bases, and the junction held 8 bases outside the gene matches. The CDR3 is made up of 16 amino acids. The germline V gene has CDR1 SGHTA and CDR2 FQGNSA. CDR3 protein: CASSPRTSASSYEQYF. DNA for the CDR3: TGTGCCAGCAGCCCGAGGACTAGCGCGAGCTCCTACGAGCAGTACTTC.

This clonotype showed up just a few times. The rearrangement uses TRBV20-1 and TRBJ2-7, with unresolved D. The CDR3 is 13 amino acids. Germline CDR1 DFQATT, CDR2 SNEGSKA (reference sequence). V lost 5 bases and J 2 bases, leaving 13 bases between the germline ends. CDR3 bases: TGCAGTGCTCCTTCCGGGCTAACCTACGAGCAGTACTTC. It translates to CSAPSGLTYEQYF.

There are many counts of this clonotype. The chain employs TRBV6-2 or TRBV6-3 and TRBJ1-2; tentatively, D is TRBD1 (5 bases). With 7 bases removed from V and 8 bases from J, the gap between germline ends came to 20 bases. Germline CDR1 and CDR2: MNHEY and SVGEGT. There are 14 residues in the CDR3. The CDR3 DNA sequence: TGTGCCAGCACCTCAAACAGGAAGATGCGGGGCTACACCTTC. Protein: CASTSNRKMRGYTF.

As concerns this clonotype: Since a far larger clone is one base different, this is likely a read error. The V call is TRBV12-3 or TRBV12-4, the J call TRBJ2-7, with 9 bases lining up with TRBD1. Losses at the gene ends were 6 bases for V and 7 bases for J; bases not matched to a gene: 16. This CDR3 region has 16 residues. CDR3 sequence reads: CASSREDRGHYNEQYF. The CDR3 DNA is TGTGCCAGCAGCCGCGAGGACAGGGGTCACTACAATGAGCAGTACTTC.

This clonotype appeared many times. This chain links TRBV9 with TRBJ1-6; 9 nucleotides match TRBD1. CDR3 length: 15 residues. Germline CDR1 and CDR2: SGDLS and YYNGEE. The V and J ends lost 3 bases and 10 bases, in that order; junction bases with no gene match: 8. CDR3 protein: CASSGPGQGSSPLHF. The CDR3, as DNA: TGTGCCAGCAGCGGACCGGGACAGGGATCCTCACCCCTCCACTTT.

This clonotype was picked up many times. The chain employs TRBV3-1 and TRBJ1-1; weak D call: TRBD1 (5 bases). The V gene's germline CDR1 is LGHDT and CDR2 YNNKEL (reference sequence). V was shortened by 3 bases and J by 3 bases, with 17 bases between the two germline ends. The CDR3 loop spans 16 amino acids. CDR3 in amino acids: CASSQIRAGVDTEAFF. DNA of the CDR3: TGTGCCAGCAGCCAGATTAGAGCGGGGGTTGACACTGAAGCTTTCTTT.

This clonotype occurred many times. The chain recombines TRBV7-2 with TRBJ2-2, with D tentatively TRBD1 (5 bases). CDR3 size: 14 residues. V was shortened by 4 bases and J by 6 bases, with 12 bases between the two germline ends. The germline V gene encodes CDR1 SGHTA and CDR2 FQGNSA. CDR3 residues: CASSYGATPGELFF. CDR3 in DNA: TGTGCCAGCAGCTATGGGGCCACGCCCGGGGAGCTGTTTTTT.

The sample holds many counts of this clonotype. The rearrangement uses TRBV6-5 and TRBJ1-1, with no clear D. V lost 7 bases, J lost 0 bases, and 12 bases lay in between. Germline V gene data show CDR1 as MNHEY and CDR2 as SVGAGI. The CDR3 is 14 amino acids. The CDR3 DNA reads TGTGCCAGCACCCTCACTGTGGTGAACACTGAAGCTTTCTTT. This codes for CASTLTVVNTEAFF.

Note on this clonotype: With only one base between it and a far larger clone, this is likely a read error. V and J are TRBV5-3 and TRBJ2-3; D might be TRBD2 (5 bases). TRBV5-3 is assigned to the ORF class and has an uncertain function. The CDR3 has 16 residues. The CDR3 bases are TGTGTCAGCACAACGGGAATGGGCGCGACCAAGTGGACGCAGTATTTT. Protein: CVSTTGMGATKWTQYF.